This TCR beta chain was profiled in a study of blood T cell repertoires in COVID-19. About the study: Spain, Italy and the United States supplied samples that represented acute and convalescent COVID-19. PBMCs, B-cell-depleted T cells, or T cells were the source of the cDNA or gDNA that made up the material.

How the authors handled the data: Reference gene primer amplification in the assay estimated nucleated cell counts. TCRdb's table, derived via immunoSEQ multiplex PCR, lists solely in-frame clones and lacks some. From that table come the V and J calls and clone size; the DNA was used to work out D and trimming. The sample holds 100,000 or so clones, roughly 81% seen once. V gave up 5 bases and J gave up 1 base, with 11 bases separating them. The CDR3 consists of 14 residues. From germline, CDR1 is SEHNR and CDR2 FQNEAQ (reference sequence). This TCR was recovered from a human donor in a cohort sampled during active COVID-19. The chain has TRBV7-9 and TRBJ1-1; possible D gene TRBD1, 5 bases. Sequenced: peripheral blood. The CDR3, as DNA: TGTGCCAGCAGCCCTGACGGGGGGAACACTGAAGCTTTCTTT. Protein sequence: CASSPDGGNTEAFF.